This T cell receptor (beta chain) was captured by sequencing in a study of identifying expanded T cells in peripheral blood. V shed 3 bases, J shed 3 bases, and the junction held 5 bases outside the gene matches. Germline CDR1 and CDR2: SGDLS and YYNGEE. The CDR3 is 15 amino acids. The repertoire was sequenced with immunoSEQ multiplex PCR; TCRdb's copy has only in-frame clones and lacks some. The repertoire holds 70,000 to 100,000 clones, around 90% seen once, with under 20% in the top ten. V and J are TRBV9 and TRBJ2-3, with 9 nucleotides matching TRBD2. What was sequenced was blood. The clonotype comes from a person aged 18 to 70 in good health. The CDR3 loop is CASSAAGGRTDTQYF. CDR3 in DNA: TGTGCCAGCAGCGCCGCGGGGGGGCGGACAGATACGCAGTATTTT.